One and the same sample provided the 18 T cell receptor beta chains below, sequenced in a study of blood T cell repertoires in COVID-19. Generated by immunoSEQ multiplex PCR, the TCRdb table keeps only in-frame clones and is missing some. This sample has 150,000 to 200,000 clones, with more than 65% found just once. The sequencing input was PBMCs or T cells enriched from blood (not recorded which). Receptors were obtained from a woman aged 50 to 60 with acute COVID-19.

The chain joins TRBV7-2 to TRBJ1-5, with D perhaps TRBD1 (5 bases). V lost 2 bases and J lost 0, with 17 bases in between. Germline assignment: CDR1 SGHTA and CDR2 FQGNSA. The CDR3 is 18 amino acids. The CDR3 coding sequence is TGTGCCAGCAGCTTAAGGGGTGGTTCTATAGATAGCAATCAGCCCCAGCATTTT. Its translation is CASSLRGGSIDSNQPQHF.

This clone has just a few counts. This sequence joins TRBV4-3 and TRBJ1-1, with D unresolved. This CDR3 region has 15 residues. Looked up from germline, CDR1 is LGHNA and CDR2 is YSLEER. The V end was cut by 0 bases, the J end by 0 bases, with 8 bases between. The chain's CDR3 is CASSQEAVMNTEAFF. The CDR3 DNA follows: TGCGCCAGCAGCCAAGAGGCAGTGATGAACACTGAAGCTTTCTTT.

The gene calls are TRBV7-8 and TRBJ1-1, with no clear D. The CDR3 contains 15 residues. Trimming pared 10 bases from V and 0 bases from J, leaving 18 bases between. In germline, CDR1 is SGHVS, CDR2 FQNEAQ. The DNA for the CDR3 is TGTGCCACCATAGACCCGGAGTTCATGAACACTGAAGCTTTCTTT. Translated: CATIDPEFMNTEAFF.

This clone was seen more than once but under ten times. The chain employs TRBV7-2 and TRBJ1-2; 8 positions match TRBD1. The V segment lost 1 base and the J segment 3 bases; nucleotides outside the gene matches: 7. The germline V gene has CDR1 SGHTA and CDR2 FQGNSA. This CDR3 comprises 16 residues. CDR3 residues: CASSLGGQGQDYGYTF. DNA of the CDR3: TGTGCCAGCAGCTTAGGTGGGCAGGGACAGGACTATGGCTACACCTTC.

This sequence joins TRBV7-9 and TRBJ1-2, with a possible D match to TRBD1 (6 bases). CDR1 and CDR2 from the germline V gene are SEHNR and FQNEAQ (reference sequence). This CDR3 has 17 residues. V gave up 1 base and J gave up 6 bases, with 21 bases separating them. The CDR3 bases are TGTGCCAGCAGCTTAGGGGGACACGGAAGCCCCTATCATGGCTACACCTTC. The encoded protein is CASSLGGHGSPYHGYTF.

This chain connects TRBV4-1 to TRBJ1-5; possibly TRBD1 for D (6 bases). The CDR3 contains 15 residues. CDR1 is MGHRA and CDR2 is YSYEKL in the germline V gene. V lost 0 bases and J lost 5, with 11 bases in between. As DNA, the CDR3 is TGCGCCAGCAGCCAAGATGCAGGGGTAGATCAGCCCCAGCATTTT. It is translated as CASSQDAGVDQPQHF.

The chain couples TRBV3-1 (or the pseudogene TRBV3-2) to TRBJ1-2; D might be TRBD1 (6 bases). CDR3 length equals 14 residues. Germline V CDR1 and CDR2: LGHDT, YNNKEL (reference sequence). V dropped 1 base and J dropped 5 bases, with 11 bases sitting between them. CDR3 region: CASSQADSRYGYTF. The CDR3 DNA reads as TGTGCCAGCAGCCAAGCGGACAGCCGATATGGCTACACCTTC.

This chain joins TRBV6-4 and TRBJ1-1; D remains ambiguous. This CDR3 has 13 amino acids. Germline assignment: CDR1 MRHNA and CDR2 SNTAGT. V was cut by 6 bases and J by 3 bases, with 11 bases left in between. The CDR3: CASSLSEDTEAFF. The CDR3 bases are TGTGCCAGCAGCCTATCGGAGGACACTGAAGCTTTCTTT.

The V call is TRBV5-1, the J call TRBJ2-3; 9 nucleotides align to TRBD2. CDR3 size: 16 residues. Per the germline V gene, CDR1 is SGHRS and CDR2 is YFSETQ. The ends lost 4 bases at V and 0 bases at J; junction bases unmatched: 6. CDR3 amino acids: CASSKTSGTSTDTQYF. The CDR3 nucleotides read TGCGCCAGCAGCAAGACTAGCGGCACTAGCACAGATACGCAGTATTTT. Together with reference TRBV5-1 and TRBJ2-3, the CDR3 gives the full variable domain: KAGVTQTPRYLIKTRGQQVTLSCSPISGHRSVSWYQQTPGQGLQFLFEYFSETQRNKGNFPGRFSGRQFSNSRSEMNVSTLELGDSALYLCASSKTSGTSTDTQYFGPGTRLTVL.

This clone was seen only a few times. The genes are TRBV5-1 and TRBJ1-1; TRBD1 matches 10 bases. The CDR3 has 14 amino acids. Germline trimming cut 4 bases from V and 5 bases from J; bases unmatched to any gene: 5. CDR1 and CDR2 from the germline V gene are SGHRS and YFSETQ. The CDR3 DNA is TGCGCCAGCAGCCCGGGGACAGGGGCGACTGAAGCTTTCTTT. It codes for CASSPGTGATEAFF.

The chain carries TRBV6-5 and TRBJ1-4; a possible D gene is TRBD1 (6 bases). Germline V gene lookup returns CDR1 MNHEY and CDR2 SVGAGI. The CDR3 covers 16 residues. V gave up 0 bases and J gave up 2 bases, with 10 bases separating them. The CDR3 sequence: CASSYSFQGTNEKLFF. DNA of the CDR3: TGTGCCAGCAGTTACTCGTTCCAGGGGACTAATGAAAAACTGTTTTTT.

The CDR3 nucleotides read TGTGCCAGCGGTATTGGGACCCTAGCGGGGGACCCCACCGGGGAGCTGTTTTTT. It translates to CASGIGTLAGDPTGELFF. The chain links TRBV7-2 to TRBJ2-2; 10 bases agree with TRBD2. The ends lost 8 bases at V and 4 bases at J; junction bases unmatched: 16. CDR1 is SGHTA and CDR2 is FQGNSA in the germline V gene. This CDR3 comprises 18 residues.

The chain couples TRBV9 to TRBJ1-2; 10 bases agree with TRBD1. V shed 0 bases, J shed 4 bases, and the junction held 12 bases outside the gene matches. The CDR3 consists of 18 residues. Germline CDR1 is SGDLS and CDR2 is YYNGEE. The CDR3 here is CASSVGTGTGVFGYGYTF. As DNA, the CDR3 is TGTGCCAGCAGCGTAGGGACCGGGACAGGGGTTTTCGGCTATGGCTACACCTTC.

This sequence joins TRBV7-2 and TRBJ1-5, with D maybe TRBD1 (5 bases). V was shortened by 4 bases and J by 0 bases, with 13 bases between the two germline ends. The CDR3 sequence is 16 residues long. Germline V lookup: CDR1 SGHTA, CDR2 FQGNSA. CDR3 bases: TGTGCCAGCAGCTCCCAGGCAGGGTATAGCAATCAGCCCCAGCATTTT. Protein product: CASSSQAGYSNQPQHF. The variable domain in full, with the rest retrieved from reference TRBV7-2 and TRBJ1-5, is GAGVSQSPSNKVTEKGKDVELRCDPISGHTALYWYRQSLGQGLEFLIYFQGNSAPDKSGLPSDRFSAERTGGSVSTLTIQRTQQEDSAVYLCASSSQAGYSNQPQHFGDGTRLSIL.

The J gene is TRBJ1-2, the V gene TRBV6-2 or TRBV6-3; D unclear. Germline V CDR1 and CDR2: MNHEY, SVGEGT. The CDR3 spans 13 residues. V lost 5 bases to trimming and J lost 3 bases, with 10 bases between them. The CDR3 nucleotides are TGTGCCAGCAGTCATCCAGTTGACTATGGCTACACCTTC. The encoded protein is CASSHPVDYGYTF.

This CDR3 reads CASSSAGIGGNTIYF. The DNA for the CDR3 is TGTGCCAGCAGTTCGGCGGGTATCGGTGGAAACACCATATATTTT. The chain uses TRBV2 and TRBJ1-3; D unresolved. The length of the CDR3 is 15 residues. The germline V gene has CDR1 SNHLY and CDR2 FYNNEI. V dropped 5 bases and J dropped 3 bases, with 14 bases sitting between them.

The chain recombines TRBV6-5 with TRBJ1-2; the D gene is possibly TRBD1 (6 bases). The V end lost 6 bases, the J end lost 8 bases, and 16 bases lay between the germline ends. Germline loops: CDR1 MNHEY, CDR2 SVGAGI. This CDR3 contains 13 residues. The CDR3 protein is CASRDTSGEGYTF. The CDR3 region has the DNA TGTGCCAGCAGGGATACGTCAGGGGAAGGCTACACCTTC.

This sequence joins TRBV12-3 or TRBV12-4 and TRBJ1-4; D is unresolved. V dropped 6 bases and J dropped 2 bases, with 4 bases sitting between them. The CDR3 is 12 amino acids. This chain's CDR3 is CASSGTNEKLFF. CDR3 nucleotide sequence: TGTGCCAGCAGCGGGACTAATGAAAAACTGTTTTTT.